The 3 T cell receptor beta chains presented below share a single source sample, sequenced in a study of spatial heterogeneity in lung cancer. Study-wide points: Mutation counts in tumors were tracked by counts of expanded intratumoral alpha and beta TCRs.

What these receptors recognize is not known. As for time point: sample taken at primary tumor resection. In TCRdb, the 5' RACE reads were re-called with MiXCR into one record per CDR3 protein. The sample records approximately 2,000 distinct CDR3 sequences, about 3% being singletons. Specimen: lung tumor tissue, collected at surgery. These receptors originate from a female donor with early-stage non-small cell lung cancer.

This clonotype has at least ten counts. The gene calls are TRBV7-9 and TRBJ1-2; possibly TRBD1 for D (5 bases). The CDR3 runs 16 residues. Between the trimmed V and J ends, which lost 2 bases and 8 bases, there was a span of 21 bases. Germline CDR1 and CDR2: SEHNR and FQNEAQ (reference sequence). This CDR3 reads CASSLRAGNRGGGYTF. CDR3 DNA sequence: TGTGCCAGCAGCTTACGGGCAGGGAACCGAGGCGGGGGCTACACCTTC.

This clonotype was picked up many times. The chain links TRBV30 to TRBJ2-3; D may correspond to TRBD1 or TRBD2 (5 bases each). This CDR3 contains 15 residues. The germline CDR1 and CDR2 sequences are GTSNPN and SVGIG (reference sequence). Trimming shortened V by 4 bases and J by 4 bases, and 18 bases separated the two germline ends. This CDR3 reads CAWKFVGVISDTQYF. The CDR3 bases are TGTGCCTGGAAATTTGTGGGGGTGATTTCAGATACGCAGTATTTT.

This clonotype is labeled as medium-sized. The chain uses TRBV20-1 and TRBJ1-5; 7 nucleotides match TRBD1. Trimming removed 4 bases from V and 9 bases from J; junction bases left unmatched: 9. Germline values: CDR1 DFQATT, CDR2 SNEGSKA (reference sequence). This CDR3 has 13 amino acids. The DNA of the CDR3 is TGCAGTGCTAACGGACAGGAGATCGGGCCCCAGCATTTT. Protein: CSANGQEIGPQHF.